The rows below give T cell receptor beta chains drawn from one sample of a study of early T cells in non-severe SARS-CoV-2 infection. TCRdb used MiXCR to reprocess the 5' RACE reads, holding one entry per CDR3 protein. The sample has more than 15,000 distinct CDR3 sequences; 5% to 6% are singletons. The sequences come from whole blood, collected at baseline. These receptors came from an adult who was a healthcare worker with PCR-confirmed SARS-CoV-2 infection or an uninfected control (not recorded which). Both conserved end residues are part of each CDR3. D genes are given only for firm matches. Size tells how often a clone was seen, or its class if it is expanded.

>TRBJ1-3|-|TRBV7-2|medium-sized
TGTGCCAGCAGCTTCGACAGCTCTGGAAACACCATATATTTT
CASSFDSSGNTIYF
>TRBJ1-2|-|TRBV10-1|many
TGCGCCAGCAGTGAGTCCGGCGCTAACTATGGCTACACCTTC
CASSESGANYGYTF
>TRBJ1-5|-|TRBV6-2/TRBV6-3|many
TGTGCCAGCACCAGGGGCCGGGGTCAGGGTCAGCCCCAGCATTTT
CASTRGRGQGQPQHF
>TRBJ1-2|-|TRBV5-1|many
TGCGCCAGCAGCTGGGACGGGAGTAACTATGGCTACACCTTC
CASSWDGSNYGYTF
>TRBJ1-1|-|TRBV12-3/TRBV12-4|once
TGTGCCAGCAGTTTTGGGGCTGACACTGAAGCTTTCTTT
CASSFGADTEAFF
>TRBJ2-1|-|TRBV4-1|many
TGCGCCAGCAGCCCCCGACGACCCAATGAGCAGTTCTTC
CASSPRRPNEQFF
>TRBJ2-5|-|TRBV7-2|many
TGTGCCAGCAGCTCATTCGTGAAAGAGACCCAGTACTTC
CASSSFVKETQYF
>TRBJ2-7|TRBD1|TRBV20-1|many
TGCAGTGCTAGCCGGACAGGGAGCGAGCAGTACTTC
CSASRTGSEQYF
>TRBJ2-3|-|TRBV6-1|many
TGTGCCAGCAGTGTTTCGGAGGTTCGCACAGATACGCAGTATTTT
CASSVSEVRTDTQYF
>TRBJ1-1|TRBD1|TRBV18|few
TGTGCCAGCTCACCTCCGGGACAGGGAAGGCGGAACACTGAAGCTTTCTTT
CASSPPGQGRRNTEAFF